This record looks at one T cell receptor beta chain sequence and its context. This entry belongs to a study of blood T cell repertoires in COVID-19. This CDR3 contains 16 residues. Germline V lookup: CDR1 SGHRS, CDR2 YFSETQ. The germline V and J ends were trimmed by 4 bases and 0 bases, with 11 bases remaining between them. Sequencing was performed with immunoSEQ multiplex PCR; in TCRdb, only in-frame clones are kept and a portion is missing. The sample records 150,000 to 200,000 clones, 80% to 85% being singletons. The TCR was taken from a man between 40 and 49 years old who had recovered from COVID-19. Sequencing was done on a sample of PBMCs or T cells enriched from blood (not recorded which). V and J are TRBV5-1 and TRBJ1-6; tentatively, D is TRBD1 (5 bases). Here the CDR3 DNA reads TGCGCCAGCAGCCACTGGGGCAACTCCTATAATTCACCCCTCCACTTT. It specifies CASSHWGNSYNSPLHF.